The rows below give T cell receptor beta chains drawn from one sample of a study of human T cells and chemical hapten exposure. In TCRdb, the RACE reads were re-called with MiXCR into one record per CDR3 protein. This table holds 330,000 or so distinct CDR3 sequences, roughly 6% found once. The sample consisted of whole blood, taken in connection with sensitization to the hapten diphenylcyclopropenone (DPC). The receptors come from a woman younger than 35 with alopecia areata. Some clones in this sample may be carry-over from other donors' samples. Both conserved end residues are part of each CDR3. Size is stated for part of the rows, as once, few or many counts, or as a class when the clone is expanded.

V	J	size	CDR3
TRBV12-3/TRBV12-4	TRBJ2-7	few	CASSPNGGGYEQYF
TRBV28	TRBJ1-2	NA	CASYIRAYGYTF
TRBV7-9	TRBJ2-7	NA	CASSLSGASYEQYF
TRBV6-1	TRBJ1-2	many	CASSDQTGGRDGYTF
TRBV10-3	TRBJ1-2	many	CAITLDRGAHGYTF
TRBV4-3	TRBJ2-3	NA	CASSQVGTSDFFF
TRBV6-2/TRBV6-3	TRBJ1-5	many	CASSYVAGNQPQHF
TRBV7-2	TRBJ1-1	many	CASSLMRAEAFF
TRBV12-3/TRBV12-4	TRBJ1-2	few	CASSNTGAGYTF
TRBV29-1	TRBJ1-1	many	CSVDIGGAGTEAFF
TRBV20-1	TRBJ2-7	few	CSATGGHLYEQYF
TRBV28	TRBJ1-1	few	CASRTARKTEAFF
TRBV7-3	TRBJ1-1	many	CASSPLGGRTEAFF
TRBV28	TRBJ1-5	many	CATRGSNQPQHF
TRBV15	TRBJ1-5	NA	CATSRGQGGDQPQHF
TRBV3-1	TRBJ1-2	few	CASSRRDRSNYGYTF
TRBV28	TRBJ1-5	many	CASSLWDRGPPHF
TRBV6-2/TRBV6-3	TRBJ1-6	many	CANIKRDNSPLHF
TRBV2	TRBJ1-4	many	CASNPGRREKLFF
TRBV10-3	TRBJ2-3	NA	CAISENTLSTDTQYF